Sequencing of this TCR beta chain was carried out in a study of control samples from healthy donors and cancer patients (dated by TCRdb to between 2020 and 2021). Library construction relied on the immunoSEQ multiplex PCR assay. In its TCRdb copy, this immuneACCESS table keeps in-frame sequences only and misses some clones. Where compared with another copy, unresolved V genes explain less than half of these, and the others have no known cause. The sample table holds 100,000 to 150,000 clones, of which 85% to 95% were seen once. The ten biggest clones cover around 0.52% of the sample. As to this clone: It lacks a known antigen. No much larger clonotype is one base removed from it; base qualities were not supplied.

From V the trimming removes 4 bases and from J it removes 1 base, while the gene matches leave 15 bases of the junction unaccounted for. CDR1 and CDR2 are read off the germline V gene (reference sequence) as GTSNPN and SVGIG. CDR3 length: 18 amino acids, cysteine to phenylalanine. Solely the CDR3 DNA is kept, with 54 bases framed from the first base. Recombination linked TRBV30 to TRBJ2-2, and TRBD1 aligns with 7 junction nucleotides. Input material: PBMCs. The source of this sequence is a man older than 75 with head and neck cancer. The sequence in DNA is TGTGCCTGGACCGCGGGCTGGGGGACAGTATTGAACACCGGGGAGCTGTTTTTT. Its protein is CAWTAGWGTVLNTGELFF.